This T cell receptor beta chain was sequenced during a study of sequential checkpoint blockade in melanoma. The treatment denotes: randomized to nivolumab then ipilimumab (arm A) or the reverse (arm B). TCRdb's copy holds only in-frame clones and misses some; the assay was immunoSEQ multiplex PCR. The sample yields around 39,000 clones, approximately 84% seen once. The sequence derives from a human donor with melanoma. The material was CD8+ T cells sorted from blood (inferred from file names), obtained from a patient given nivolumab and ipilimumab in sequence.

The CDR3 sequence: CASSLGGSYNEQFF. CDR3 bases: TGCGCCAGCAGCTTAGGAGGGTCCTACAATGAGCAGTTCTTC. The V and J genes are TRBV5-1 and TRBJ2-1; a weak D match, TRBD2 (6 bases). The germline V gene encodes CDR1 SGHRS and CDR2 YFSETQ. V was trimmed by 2 bases and J by 1 base, leaving 7 bases between them. The CDR3 runs to 14 residues.